The present T cell receptor (beta chain) was sequenced within a study of identifying expanded T cells in peripheral blood. Using immunoSEQ multiplex PCR, the repertoire was profiled, and TCRdb retains in-frame clones only, with some absent. The data contain about 85,000 clones, about 88% of them seen just once; the ten biggest clones take up approximately 2.8%. Collection occurred without any documented infections or immune events in donors. The CDR3 loop spans 14 amino acids. Germline assignment: CDR1 KGHSH and CDR2 LQKENI. The V end was cut by 0 bases, the J end by 1 base, with 6 bases between. Study-level results: Around 1.2 clones differed between technical replicates, versus around 16 and 19 over time. Two-week clone count variance significantly increased as total template count grew.

As concerns this clone: Its cognate antigen is unknown.

This TCR was sampled from a person aged 18 to 70 in good health. This chain uses TRBV18 with TRBJ2-5; perhaps TRBD2 as D (5 bases). The sequencing sample was made of blood. As DNA, the CDR3 is TGTGCCAGCTCACCACCGGGGAGCCAAGAGACCCAGTACTTC. Translation: CASSPPGSQETQYF.